The 15 T cell receptor beta chains in this list originate from one sample, sequenced in a study. A single record per CDR3 protein comes from TCRdb applying MiXCR to the reads. The sample has hundreds of distinct CDR3 sequences, about 20% seen once. What was sequenced was CD8+ T cells (not recorded whether cultured). Receptors originate from a female donor.

Within the sample, this clonotype is hyperexpanded (1% or more). J is TRBJ2-3 and V is TRBV29-1, with 11 bases that match TRBD2. The J segment lost 3 bases and the V segment lost 0 bases, leaving 2 bases of the junction unmatched. Germline V gene data show CDR1 as SQVTM and CDR2 as ANQGSEA. CDR3 length: 15 residues. The CDR3 reads CSVEELAGDTDTQYF. The CDR3 region has the DNA TGCAGCGTTGAAGAACTAGCGGGGGATACAGATACGCAGTATTTT.

This clonotype qualifies as medium-sized. V usage is TRBV29-1 and J usage is TRBJ1-1; D remains unclear. From germline, CDR1 is SQVTM and CDR2 ANQGSEA. The CDR3 extends over 11 amino acids. V was trimmed by 2 bases and J by 3 bases, leaving 4 bases between them. The CDR3 spells CSVEHDTEAFF. Here the CDR3 DNA reads TGCAGCGTTGAACACGACACTGAAGCTTTCTTT.

This clonotype is labeled medium-sized. A much larger clone lies a single base off, so this may be a read error. The genes are TRBV14 and TRBJ2-3, with 7 nucleotides matching TRBD2. Germline CDR1 SGHDN, CDR2 FVKESK. This CDR3 spans 14 amino acids. The CDR3 region has the DNA TGTGCCAGCGGCCAAGACGGGGGGACGTATACGCAGTATTTT. As protein: CASGQDGGTYTQYF.

In regard to this clonotype: A much bigger clone sits one base away, suggesting this may be a read error. This chain joins TRBV20-1 and TRBJ2-7, with TRBD2 matching 9 bases. Germline V gives CDR1 DFQATT, CDR2 SNEGSKA (reference sequence). There are 14 residues in the CDR3. CDR3 region: CSARARAGGYGQYF. CDR3 DNA sequence: TGCAGTGCTAGAGCGCGAGCGGGGGGCTACGGGCAGTACTTC.

This clonotype was picked up a small number of times. The chain is built from TRBV18 and TRBJ2-1; the D gene is possibly TRBD2 (6 bases). Germline lookup yields CDR1 KGHSH and CDR2 LQKENI. The CDR3 contains 14 residues. Trimming pared 3 bases from V and 4 bases from J, leaving 10 bases between. The CDR3 here is CASSPVSGYNEQFF. The CDR3 DNA is TGTGCCAGCTCACCCGTTAGCGGATACAATGAGCAGTTCTTC.

Sample share makes this clonotype medium-sized (0.01 to 0.1%). This chain joins TRBV25-1 and TRBJ1-1; tentatively, D is TRBD1 (6 bases). Germline CDR1 MGHDK, CDR2 SYGVNS. V shed 5 bases and J shed 0 bases, with 13 bases lying between them. The CDR3 loop spans 15 amino acids. CDR3 DNA sequence: TGTGCCAGCAGTAAAGGGGGGGTAGTGAACACTGAAGCTTTCTTT. Its protein product is CASSKGGVVNTEAFF.

This clonotype is deemed large (0.1 to 1%). This sequence joins TRBV30 and TRBJ2-2; 8 nucleotides agree with TRBD1. This CDR3 has 15 amino acids. V was clipped by 1 base and J by 1 base; unmatched bases: 2. CDR1 is GTSNPN, CDR2 SVGIG, per germline (reference sequence). The CDR3 region is CAWSGGTGNTGELFF. The CDR3 nucleotides are TGTGCCTGGAGTGGGGGGACAGGGAACACCGGGGAGCTGTTTTTT.

The chain carries TRBV29-1 and TRBJ1-1, with D unresolved. Germline CDR1 is SQVTM and CDR2 is ANQGSEA. CDR3 length: 14 amino acids. V shed 0 bases and J shed 1 base, with 9 bases lying between them. The CDR3 bases are TGCAGCGTTGAAGATGGTTCCGAGAACACTGAAGCTTTCTTT. Translated: CSVEDGSENTEAFF. Based on the CDR3 plus reference TRBV29-1 and TRBJ1-1, the full variable domain is SAVISQKPSRDICQRGTSLTIQCQVDSQVTMMFWYRQQPGQSLTLIATANQGSEATYESGFVIDKFPISRPNLTFSTLTVSNMSPEDSSIYLCSVEDGSENTEAFFGQGTRLTVV.

Turning to this clonotype: The CDR3 does not end in the conserved phenylalanine or tryptophan, so this is likely a read error. The rearrangement uses TRBV11-2 and TRBJ2-5; no clear D. The V end was cut by 6 bases, the J end by 5 bases, with 7 bases between. The CDR3 length is 11 residues. CDR1 is SGHAT, CDR2 FQNNGV, per germline. CDR3 loop: CASRLFETQYG. The DNA for the CDR3 is TGTGCCAGCAGATTATTTGAGACCCAGTACGGC.

In regard to this clonotype: A read error may explain this, as a much larger clone is one base away. The V and J genes are TRBV20-1 and TRBJ1-1, with D tentatively TRBD1 (6 bases). The CDR3 has 15 amino acids. Between the trimmed V and J ends, which lost 4 bases and 8 bases, there was a span of 23 bases. Germline V CDR1 and CDR2: DFQATT, SNEGSKA (reference sequence). CDR3 in DNA: TGCAGTGCTACTTCTCCCGGGACAAGGATTTGGGAAGCTTTCTTT. It encodes CSATSPGTRIWEAFF.

By its share, this clonotype is large. The chain uses TRBV7-9 and TRBJ1-1; D not resolved. Between the trimmed V and J ends, which lost 1 base and 6 bases, there was a span of 6 bases. Per the germline V gene, CDR1 is SEHNR and CDR2 is FQNEAQ (reference sequence). The length of the CDR3 is 12 residues. Here the CDR3 reads CASSLERSEAFF. The CDR3 bases are TGTGCCAGCAGCTTAGAACGGTCTGAAGCTTTCTTT.

Points on this clonotype: A much bigger clone sits one base away, suggesting this may be a read error. This CDR3 is missing its conserved last phenylalanine or tryptophan, likely due to a read error. The chain has TRBV25-1 and TRBJ1-1, with D tentatively TRBD1 (6 bases). V was shortened by 5 bases and J by 0 bases, with 13 bases between the two germline ends. The CDR3 has 15 amino acids. CDR1 is MGHDK, CDR2 SYGVNS, per germline. The CDR3 is CASSKGGVVNTEAFC. Here the CDR3 DNA reads TGTGCCAGCAGTAAAGGGGGGGTAGTGAACACTGAAGCTTTCTGT.

Sample share makes this clonotype hyperexpanded (1% or more). The rearrangement links TRBV15 to TRBJ2-7; D unresolved. Trimming cost V 5 bases and J 6 bases, with 11 bases left between them. CDR3 size: 12 residues. Germline V lookup: CDR1 LNHNV, CDR2 YYDKDF (reference sequence). This chain's CDR3 is CATSVPRGEQYF. As DNA, the CDR3 is TGTGCCACCAGCGTACCCCGTGGCGAGCAGTACTTC.

In this sample, this clonotype is large. This chain uses TRBV27 with TRBJ1-2, with 7 positions matching TRBD1. J was trimmed by 4 bases and V by 5 bases; bases with no gene match: 7. CDR3 length: 14 residues. Germline V CDR1 and CDR2: MNHEY, SMNVEV (reference sequence). The CDR3 coding sequence is TGTGCCAGCAGTCCCTCGGGGACAGTCTATGGCTACACCTTC. Its protein is CASSPSGTVYGYTF.

This clonotype is large (0.1 to 1%) in the sample. The chain is built from TRBV29-1 and TRBJ1-1; perhaps TRBD1 as D (5 bases). The CDR3 spans 12 residues. The V end lost 8 bases, the J end lost 4 bases, and 14 bases lay between the germline ends. Germline loops: CDR1 SQVTM, CDR2 ANQGSEA. This CDR3 is CSTQRGGTEAFF. The CDR3 DNA sequence: TGCAGCACCCAGCGGGGGGGCACTGAAGCTTTCTTT.